The entry below describes one T cell receptor (beta chain). Its antigen is unknown. Base qualities are not provided; no much larger clone lies one nucleotide away. To prepare the library, RT-PCR was applied. Sequencing relied on an Illumina HiSeq 2500. The public reads were quality trimmed at Q25 with fastp and then assembled into clones with MiXCR by TCRdb, keeping productive beta chains. Rows matching on CDR3 protein sequence are summarized as one entry with the most common DNA and genes. The sample yields over 15,000 distinct CDR3 sequences; under 80% were counted once. About 8% of the sample rests with the top ten. The junction shows trimming of 3 bases on V and 7 bases on J, and the gene matches do not reach 4 bases of it. Looking up the germline V gene yields CDR1 MDHEN and CDR2 SYDVKM. The CDR3 runs 15 residues from the cysteine to the phenylalanine. This entry keeps only the CDR3 DNA: 45 bases, framed from base 1.

The data belong to a study of yellow fever vaccine responses in identical twins (dated by TCRdb to about 2018). Some background on the complete study: In the study, vaccine-responding T cell clones were precisely tracked in identical twins. Broader findings and caveats from the paper: The authors reported that the T cell response to vaccination in identical twins appeared partly convergent and partly personalized.

The clonotype was recovered from a young woman who received the yellow fever vaccine. Donor details come from another sample of the same person, matched by shared clones. Sequenced here: T cells from blood (PBMCs), unsorted or a sorted subset (not recorded which), sampled before or after yellow fever vaccination (not recorded which). The chain is made from TRBV28 and TRBJ2-1; TRBD2 agrees with 12 junctional bases. The CDR3 here reads CASSLGGLAGNEQFF. The DNA is as follows: TGTGCCAGCAGTTTGGGGGGACTAGCGGGTAATGAGCAGTTCTTC.